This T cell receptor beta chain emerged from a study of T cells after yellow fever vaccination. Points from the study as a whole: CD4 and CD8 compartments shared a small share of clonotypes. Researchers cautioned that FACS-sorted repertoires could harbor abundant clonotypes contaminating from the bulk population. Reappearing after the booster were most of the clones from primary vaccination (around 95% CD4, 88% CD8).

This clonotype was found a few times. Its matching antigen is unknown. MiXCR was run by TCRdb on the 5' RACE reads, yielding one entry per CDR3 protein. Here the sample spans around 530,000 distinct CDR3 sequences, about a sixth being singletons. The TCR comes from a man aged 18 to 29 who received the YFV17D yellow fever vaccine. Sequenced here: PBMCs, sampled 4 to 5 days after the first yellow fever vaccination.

In nucleotides, the CDR3 is TGCAGCGTTGACGAGGGAAAACTGTTTTTT. This encodes CSVDEGKLFF. The chain recombines TRBV29-1 with TRBJ1-4; D unclear. Looked up from germline, CDR1 is SQVTM and CDR2 is ANQGSEA. This CDR3 is built from 10 residues. V lost 3 bases and J 10 bases, leaving 6 bases between the germline ends.